Listed below are T cell receptor beta chains from one sample, sequenced in a study of CD8+ T cells in alopecia areata. TCRdb keeps only in-frame clones here, not all; method: immunoSEQ multiplex PCR. In the table there are about 290,000 clones, about three fifths of which are singletons. Source: CD4+ T cells sorted from blood, taken at week 24, from a patient treated with tofacitinib. The source is a human donor with alopecia areata. CDR3s include the opening cysteine and the closing phenylalanine or tryptophan. The order of the fields is clone size, V gene, J gene, D gene, CDR3 protein, CDR3 DNA. D genes are given only for firm matches. For some rows the clone size is stated as once, few or many, or as a class when expanded; others skip it.

clone_size: NA; v_call: TRBV28; j_call: TRBJ2-7; d_call: NA; cdr3_aa: CASSLEGHEQYF; cdr3_nt: TGTGCCAGCAGTTTAGAGGGACACGAGCAGTACTTC
clone_size: NA; v_call: TRBV6-1; j_call: TRBJ1-6; d_call: NA; cdr3_aa: CASSWAENSPLHF; cdr3_nt: TGTGCCAGCAGTTGGGCAGAGAATTCACCCCTCCACTTT
clone_size: NA; v_call: TRBV9; j_call: TRBJ1-5; d_call: NA; cdr3_aa: CASQPYRYSNQPQHF; cdr3_nt: TGTGCCAGTCAGCCCTACCGTTATAGCAATCAGCCCCAGCATTTT
clone_size: few; v_call: TRBV5-1; j_call: TRBJ2-2; d_call: NA; cdr3_aa: CASSLVQNTGELFF; cdr3_nt: TGCGCCAGCAGCTTGGTACAGAACACCGGGGAGCTGTTTTTT
clone_size: NA; v_call: TRBV9; j_call: TRBJ1-6; d_call: TRBD1; cdr3_aa: CASSGQGGLVSPLHF; cdr3_nt: TGTGCCAGCAGCGGACAGGGAGGACTAGTTTCACCCCTCCACTTT
clone_size: NA; v_call: TRBV7-9; j_call: TRBJ2-3; d_call: TRBD2; cdr3_aa: CASSSTSGGLTDTQYF; cdr3_nt: TGTGCCAGCAGCTCCACTAGCGGGGGGCTCACAGATACGCAGTATTTT
clone_size: NA; v_call: TRBV29-1; j_call: TRBJ2-2; d_call: TRBD1; cdr3_aa: CSVAPGQQYTGELFF; cdr3_nt: TGCAGCGTTGCCCCGGGACAGCAATACACCGGGGAGCTGTTTTTT
clone_size: NA; v_call: TRBV27; j_call: TRBJ2-3; d_call: NA; cdr3_aa: CASSTLAGSDTQYF; cdr3_nt: TGTGCCAGCAGTACCTTAGCCGGGTCAGATACGCAGTATTTT
clone_size: few; v_call: TRBV7-6; j_call: TRBJ2-7; d_call: TRBD1; cdr3_aa: CASSPGTGGYEQYF; cdr3_nt: TGTGCCAGCAGCCCCGGGACAGGGGGCTACGAGCAGTACTTC
clone_size: NA; v_call: TRBV5-1; j_call: TRBJ1-5; d_call: NA; cdr3_aa: CASSLLGASNQPQHF; cdr3_nt: TGCGCCAGCAGCTTGCTAGGGGCGAGCAATCAGCCCCAGCATTTT
clone_size: NA; v_call: TRBV2; j_call: TRBJ2-4; d_call: TRBD1; cdr3_aa: CASSHRPGQGYF; cdr3_nt: TGTGCCAGCAGTCACAGACCGGGACAGGGATACTTC
clone_size: NA; v_call: TRBV23-1; j_call: TRBJ2-7; d_call: TRBD1; cdr3_aa: CASSLSKGYRGSYEQYF; cdr3_nt: TGCGCCAGCAGTCTATCAAAAGGGTACAGGGGCTCCTACGAGCAGTACTTC
clone_size: NA; v_call: TRBV27; j_call: TRBJ1-2; d_call: TRBD1; cdr3_aa: CASSPDRARFYGYTF; cdr3_nt: TGTGCCAGCAGCCCCGACAGGGCGCGGTTCTATGGCTACACCTTC
clone_size: NA; v_call: TRBV20-1; j_call: TRBJ2-1; d_call: NA; cdr3_aa: CSAEFNEQFF; cdr3_nt: TGCAGTGCAGAATTCAATGAGCAGTTCTTC
clone_size: NA; v_call: TRBV6-5; j_call: TRBJ2-7; d_call: TRBD1; cdr3_aa: CASSRRQGAEQYF; cdr3_nt: TGTGCCAGCAGTCGCCGACAGGGTGCCGAGCAGTACTTC
clone_size: few; v_call: TRBV29-1; j_call: TRBJ2-5; d_call: NA; cdr3_aa: CSVVKGPRTQYF; cdr3_nt: TGCAGCGTTGTCAAGGGTCCAAGGACCCAGTACTTC
clone_size: NA; v_call: TRBV4-1; j_call: TRBJ2-5; d_call: NA; cdr3_aa: CASSQDIRYQETQYF; cdr3_nt: TGCGCCAGCAGCCAAGACATTCGGTACCAAGAGACCCAGTACTTC
clone_size: NA; v_call: TRBV7-2; j_call: TRBJ2-7; d_call: NA; cdr3_aa: CASSLVAAGHEQYF; cdr3_nt: TGTGCCAGCAGCTTAGTTGCGGCGGGCCACGAGCAGTACTTC
clone_size: NA; v_call: TRBV5-6; j_call: TRBJ1-2; d_call: TRBD1; cdr3_aa: CASSPGRGQYYGYTF; cdr3_nt: TGTGCCAGCAGCCCAGGACGGGGACAGTACTATGGCTACACCTTC
clone_size: NA; v_call: TRBV29-1; j_call: TRBJ1-1; d_call: NA; cdr3_aa: CSVDYVPRGTEAFF; cdr3_nt: TGCAGCGTTGACTATGTCCCAAGGGGCACTGAAGCTTTCTTT
clone_size: few; v_call: TRBV29-1; j_call: TRBJ2-1; d_call: TRBD2; cdr3_aa: CSVEGSGRNNEQFF; cdr3_nt: TGCAGCGTTGAAGGAAGCGGGAGGAACAATGAGCAGTTCTTC
clone_size: NA; v_call: TRBV4-1; j_call: TRBJ2-7; d_call: TRBD1; cdr3_aa: CASRQSGTVSYEQYF; cdr3_nt: TGCGCCAGCCGCCAGTCGGGGACAGTATCCTACGAGCAGTACTTC
clone_size: few; v_call: TRBV14; j_call: TRBJ2-7; d_call: NA; cdr3_aa: CASSLSLLTYEQYF; cdr3_nt: TGTGCCAGCAGCCTATCTCTCCTCACCTACGAGCAGTACTTC
clone_size: NA; v_call: TRBV4-2; j_call: TRBJ2-5; d_call: NA; cdr3_aa: CASSQDSALETQYF; cdr3_nt: TGTGCCAGCAGCCAAGATAGCGCCCTGGAGACCCAGTACTTC